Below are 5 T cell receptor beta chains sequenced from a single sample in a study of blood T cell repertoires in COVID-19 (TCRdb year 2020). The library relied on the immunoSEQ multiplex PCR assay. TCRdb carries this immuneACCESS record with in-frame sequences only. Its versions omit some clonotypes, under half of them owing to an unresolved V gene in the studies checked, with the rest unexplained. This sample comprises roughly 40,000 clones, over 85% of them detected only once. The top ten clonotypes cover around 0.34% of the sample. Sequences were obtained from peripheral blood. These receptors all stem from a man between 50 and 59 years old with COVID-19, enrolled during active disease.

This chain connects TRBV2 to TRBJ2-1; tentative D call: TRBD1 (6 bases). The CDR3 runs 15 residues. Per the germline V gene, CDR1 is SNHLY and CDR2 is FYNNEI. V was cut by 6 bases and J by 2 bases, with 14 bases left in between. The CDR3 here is CASSLSAGAYNEQFF. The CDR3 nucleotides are TGTGCCAGCAGCCTATCGGCAGGGGCCTACAATGAGCAGTTCTTC.

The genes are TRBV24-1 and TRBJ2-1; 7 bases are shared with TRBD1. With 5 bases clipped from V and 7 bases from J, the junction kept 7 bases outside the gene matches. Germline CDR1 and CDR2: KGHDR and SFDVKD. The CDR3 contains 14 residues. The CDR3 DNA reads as TGTGCCACCAGTGCCCTGACAGGGTGGAATGAGCAGTTCTTC. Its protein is CATSALTGWNEQFF.

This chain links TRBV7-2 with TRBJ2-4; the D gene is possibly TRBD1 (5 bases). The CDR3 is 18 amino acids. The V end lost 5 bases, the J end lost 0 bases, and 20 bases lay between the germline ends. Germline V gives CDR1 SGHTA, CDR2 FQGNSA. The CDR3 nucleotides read TGTGCCAGCAGCGCAGACAGAACCTCACCACTAGCCAAAAACATTCAGTACTTC. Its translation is CASSADRTSPLAKNIQYF.

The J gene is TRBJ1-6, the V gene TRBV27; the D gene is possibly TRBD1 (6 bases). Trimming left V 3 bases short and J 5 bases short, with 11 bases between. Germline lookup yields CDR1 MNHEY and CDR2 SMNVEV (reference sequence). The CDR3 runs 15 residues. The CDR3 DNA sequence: TGTGCCAGCAGTTTGGGGGCGTCGCATAATTCACCCCTCCACTTT. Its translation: CASSLGASHNSPLHF.

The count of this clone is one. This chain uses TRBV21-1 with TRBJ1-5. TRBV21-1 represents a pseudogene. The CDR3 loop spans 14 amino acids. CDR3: CAAGMVMEYQPQHF. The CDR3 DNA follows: TGTGCCGCGGGCATGGTTATGGAGTATCAGCCCCAGCATTTT.